The present T cell receptor beta chain was sequenced within a study of B cell selection in AIRE deficiency. The J segment lost 5 bases and the V segment lost 6 bases, leaving 3 bases of the junction unmatched. CDR1 is SNHLY and CDR2 is FYNNEI in the germline V gene. This CDR3 is built from 14 residues. Sequencing was performed with immunoSEQ multiplex PCR; in TCRdb, only in-frame clones are kept and a portion is missing. The profile shows about 25,000 clones, over 95% of them singletons. CD4+CD127+ cells were sorted as the conventional CD4 T cells. The sequence was obtained from a human donor in good health. The V and J genes are TRBV2 and TRBJ2-5; 13 nucleotides match TRBD2. Sequences were obtained from CD4+CD127+ conventional T cells sorted from PBMCs. The chain's CDR3 is CASRTTSGRETQYF. The CDR3 DNA sequence: TGTGCCAGCAGAACGACTAGCGGGAGGGAGACCCAGTACTTC. The entire variable domain, with the rest obtained from reference TRBV2 and TRBJ2-5, is as follows: EPEVTQTPSHQVTQMGQEVILRCVPISNHLYFYWYRQILGQKVEFLVSFYNNEISEKSEIFDDQFSVERPDGSNFTLKIRSTKLEDSAMYFCASRTTSGRETQYFGPGTRLLVL.